The clone carrying this TCR beta chain was counted once. Germline assignment: CDR1 SGHTA and CDR2 FQGNSA. V dropped 5 bases and J dropped 7 bases, with 15 bases sitting between them. The CDR3 loop spans 14 amino acids. This sample was included in a study of T cell changes during pregnancy in multiple sclerosis. The data were produced by immunoSEQ multiplex PCR, yet TCRdb's version contains in-frame clones alone and is incomplete. Altogether about 69,000 clones are present, 75% to 95% being singletons, with the ten largest covering roughly 0.3%. The V call is TRBV7-2, the J call TRBJ1-5; D might be TRBD1 (5 bases). Sequencing used CD4+ T cells from peripheral blood mononuclear cells, obtained in the third trimester of pregnancy. The TCR sequence derives from a female donor in good health, enrolled as a control in a pregnancy study. The CDR3 nucleotides read TGTGCCAGCAGCGCCGCGGGGGGACGACAGCCCCAGCATTTT. It translates to CASSAAGGRQPQHF.